This paragraph covers one T cell receptor beta chain sequence. This sample is part of a study of long-term antiretroviral therapy in people with HIV. The libraries were made with immunoSEQ v3.0 at survey level. The data were produced by immunoSEQ multiplex PCR, yet TCRdb's version contains in-frame clones alone and is incomplete. The sample contains just under 35,000 clones, roughly 85% of which appear only once. The V gene's germline CDR1 is LNHNV and CDR2 YYDKDF (reference sequence). V dropped 1 base and J dropped 5 bases, with 23 bases sitting between them. This CDR3 comprises 18 residues. The sequences come from unsorted PBMCs, collected around 2.7 years before starting antiretroviral therapy. The J gene is TRBJ1-2, the V gene TRBV15; TRBD1 is a possible D gene (5 bases). This clonotype originated in a young woman with HIV. The CDR3: CATSRGVGLGPLQYGYTF. The CDR3 DNA reads as TGTGCCACCAGCAGAGGAGTTGGCCTGGGACCTCTCCAATATGGCTACACCTTC. Based on the CDR3 plus reference TRBV15 and TRBJ1-2, the full variable domain is DAMVIQNPRYQVTQFGKPVTLSCSQTLNHNVMYWYQQKSSQAPKLLFHYYDKDFNNEADTPDNFQSRRPNTSFCFLDIRSPGLGDTAMYLCATSRGVGLGPLQYGYTFGSGTRLTVV.